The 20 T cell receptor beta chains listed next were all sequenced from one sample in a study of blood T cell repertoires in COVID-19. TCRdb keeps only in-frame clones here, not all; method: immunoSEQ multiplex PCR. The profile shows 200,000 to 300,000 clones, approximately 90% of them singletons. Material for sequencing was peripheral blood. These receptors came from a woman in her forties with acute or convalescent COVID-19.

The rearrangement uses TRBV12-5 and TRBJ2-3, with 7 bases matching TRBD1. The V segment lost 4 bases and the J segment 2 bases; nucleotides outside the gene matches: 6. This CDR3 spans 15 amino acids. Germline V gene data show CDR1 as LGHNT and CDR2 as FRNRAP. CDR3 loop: CASGWGQILTDTQYF. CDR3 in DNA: TGTGCTAGTGGTTGGGGACAGATCCTCACAGATACGCAGTATTTT.

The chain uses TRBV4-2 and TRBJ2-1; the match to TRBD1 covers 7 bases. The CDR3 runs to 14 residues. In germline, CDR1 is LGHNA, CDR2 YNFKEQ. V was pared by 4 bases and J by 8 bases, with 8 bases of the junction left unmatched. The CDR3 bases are TGTGCCAGCAGCCTCGGACAGGTCTTCGATGAGCAGTTCTTC. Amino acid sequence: CASSLGQVFDEQFF.

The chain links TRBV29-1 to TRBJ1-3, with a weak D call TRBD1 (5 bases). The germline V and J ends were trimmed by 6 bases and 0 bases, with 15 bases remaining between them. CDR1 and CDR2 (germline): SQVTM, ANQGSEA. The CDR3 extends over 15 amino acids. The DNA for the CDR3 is TGCAGCGTCGGCCACGGGGGGATCTCTGGAAACACCATATATTTT. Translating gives CSVGHGGISGNTIYF.

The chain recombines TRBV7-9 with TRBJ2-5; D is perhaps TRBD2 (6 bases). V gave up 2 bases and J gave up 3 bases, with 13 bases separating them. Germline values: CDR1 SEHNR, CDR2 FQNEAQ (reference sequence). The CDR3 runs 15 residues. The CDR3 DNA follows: TGTGCCAGCAGCTTATTTCCTTCTAGCGAAGAGACCCAGTACTTC. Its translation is CASSLFPSSEETQYF.

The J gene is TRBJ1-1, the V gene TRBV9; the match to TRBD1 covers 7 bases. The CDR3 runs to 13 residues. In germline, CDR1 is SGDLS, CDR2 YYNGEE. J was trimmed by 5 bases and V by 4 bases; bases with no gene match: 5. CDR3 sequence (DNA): TGTGCCAGCAGCCAGACAGGGTGGACTGAAGCTTTCTTT. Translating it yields CASSQTGWTEAFF.

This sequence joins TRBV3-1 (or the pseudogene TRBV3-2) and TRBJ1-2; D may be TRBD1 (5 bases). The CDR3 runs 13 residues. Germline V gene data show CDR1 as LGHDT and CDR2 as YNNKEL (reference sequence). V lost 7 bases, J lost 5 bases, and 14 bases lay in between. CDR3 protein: CASIKGPTYGYTF. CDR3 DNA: TGTGCCAGCATCAAGGGGCCCACATATGGCTACACCTTC.

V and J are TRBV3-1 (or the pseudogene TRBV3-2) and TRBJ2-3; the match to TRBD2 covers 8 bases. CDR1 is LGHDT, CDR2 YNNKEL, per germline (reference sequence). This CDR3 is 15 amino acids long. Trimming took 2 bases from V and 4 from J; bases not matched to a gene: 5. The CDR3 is CASSQNGGAADTQYF. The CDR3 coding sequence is TGTGCCAGCAGCCAAAACGGGGGGGCCGCAGATACGCAGTATTTT.

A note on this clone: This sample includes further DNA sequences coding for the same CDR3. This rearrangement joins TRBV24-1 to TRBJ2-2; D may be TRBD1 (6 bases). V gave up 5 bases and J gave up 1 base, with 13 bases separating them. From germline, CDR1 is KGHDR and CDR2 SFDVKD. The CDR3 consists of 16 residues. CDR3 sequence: CATSGPRGLNTGELFF. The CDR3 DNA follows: TGTGCCACCAGTGGCCCTAGGGGGTTGAACACCGGGGAGCTGTTTTTT.

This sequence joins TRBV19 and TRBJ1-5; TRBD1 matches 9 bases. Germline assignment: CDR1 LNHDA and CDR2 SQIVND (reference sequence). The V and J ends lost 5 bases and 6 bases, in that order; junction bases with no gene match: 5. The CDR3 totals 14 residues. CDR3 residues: CASSLGTGPQPQHF. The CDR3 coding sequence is TGTGCCAGTAGTCTCGGGACAGGGCCTCAGCCCCAGCATTTT. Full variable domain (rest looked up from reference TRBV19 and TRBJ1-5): DGGITQSPKYLFRKEGQNVTLSCEQNLNHDAMYWYRQDPGQGLRLIYYSQIVNDFQKGDIAEGYSVSREKKESFPLTVTSAQKNPTAFYLCASSLGTGPQPQHFGDGTRLSIL.

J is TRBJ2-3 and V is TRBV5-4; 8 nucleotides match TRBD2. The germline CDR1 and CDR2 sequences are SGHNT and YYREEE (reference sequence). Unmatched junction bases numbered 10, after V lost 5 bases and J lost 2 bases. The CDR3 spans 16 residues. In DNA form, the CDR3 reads TGTGCCAGCAGGAAAGCGGGGGAGCCCTTCACAGATACGCAGTATTTT. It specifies CASRKAGEPFTDTQYF.

The CDR3 loop reads CASSRDRRGYTF. CDR3 in DNA: TGTGCCAGCAGTCGCGACAGGAGGGGCTACACCTTC. The chain joins TRBV6-5 to TRBJ1-2, with D possibly being TRBD1 (6 bases). Germline V lookup: CDR1 MNHEY, CDR2 SVGAGI. Trimming shortened V by 5 bases and J by 8 bases, and 12 bases separated the two germline ends. This CDR3 spans 12 amino acids.

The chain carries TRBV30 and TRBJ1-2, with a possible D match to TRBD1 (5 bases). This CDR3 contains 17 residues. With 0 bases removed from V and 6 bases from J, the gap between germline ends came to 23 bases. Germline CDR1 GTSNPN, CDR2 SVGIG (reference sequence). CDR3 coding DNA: TGTGCCTGGAGTGTACGTCGTCGCGCAGGGATAAGCCATGGCTACACCTTC. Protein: CAWSVRRRAGISHGYTF. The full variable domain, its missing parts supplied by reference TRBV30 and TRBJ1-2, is SQTIHQWPATLVQPVGSPLSLECTVEGTSNPNLYWYRQAAGRGLQLLFYSVGIGQISSEVPQNLSASRPQDRQFILSSKKLLLSDSGFYLCAWSVRRRAGISHGYTFGSGTRLTVV.

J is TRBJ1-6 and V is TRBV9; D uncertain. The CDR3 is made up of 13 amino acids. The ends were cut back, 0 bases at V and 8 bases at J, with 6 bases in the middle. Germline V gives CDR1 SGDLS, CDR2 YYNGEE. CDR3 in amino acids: CASSVVADSPLHF. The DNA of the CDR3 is TGTGCCAGCAGCGTAGTGGCAGATTCACCCCTCCACTTT.

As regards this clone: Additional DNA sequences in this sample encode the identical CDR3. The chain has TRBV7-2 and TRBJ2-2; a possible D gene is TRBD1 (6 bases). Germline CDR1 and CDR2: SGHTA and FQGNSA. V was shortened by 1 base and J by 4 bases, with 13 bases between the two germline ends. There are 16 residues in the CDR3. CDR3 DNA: TGTGCCAGCAGCTTAGGGACCGGACAGAGCACCGGGGAGCTGTTTTTT. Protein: CASSLGTGQSTGELFF.

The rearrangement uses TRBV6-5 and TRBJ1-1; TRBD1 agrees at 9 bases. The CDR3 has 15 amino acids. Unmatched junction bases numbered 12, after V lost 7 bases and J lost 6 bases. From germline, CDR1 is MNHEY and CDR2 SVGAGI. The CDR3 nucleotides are TGTGCCAGCAATACAGGGGGAACAGGGGGCGCTGAAGCTTTCTTT. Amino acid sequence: CASNTGGTGGAEAFF.

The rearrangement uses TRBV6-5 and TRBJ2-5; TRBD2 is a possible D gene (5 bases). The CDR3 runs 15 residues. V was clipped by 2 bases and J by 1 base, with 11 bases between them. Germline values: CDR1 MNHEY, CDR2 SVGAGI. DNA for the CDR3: TGTGCCAGCAGTTACGGCGGGCAGCTCCAAGAGACCCAGTACTTC. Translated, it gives CASSYGGQLQETQYF.

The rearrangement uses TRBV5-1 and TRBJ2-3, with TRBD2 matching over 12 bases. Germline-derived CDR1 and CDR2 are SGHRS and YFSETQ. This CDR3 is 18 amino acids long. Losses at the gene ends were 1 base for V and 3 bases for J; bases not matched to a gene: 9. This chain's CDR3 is CASSLSSGGAALTDTQYF. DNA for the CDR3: TGCGCCAGCAGCTTGTCTAGCGGGGGGGCGGCTCTGACAGATACGCAGTATTTT.

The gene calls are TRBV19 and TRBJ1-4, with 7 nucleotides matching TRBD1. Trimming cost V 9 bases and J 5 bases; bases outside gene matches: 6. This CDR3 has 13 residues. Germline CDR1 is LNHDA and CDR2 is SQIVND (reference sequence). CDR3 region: CASQTGPNEKLFF. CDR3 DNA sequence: TGTGCCAGCCAGACAGGGCCAAATGAAAAACTGTTTTTT.

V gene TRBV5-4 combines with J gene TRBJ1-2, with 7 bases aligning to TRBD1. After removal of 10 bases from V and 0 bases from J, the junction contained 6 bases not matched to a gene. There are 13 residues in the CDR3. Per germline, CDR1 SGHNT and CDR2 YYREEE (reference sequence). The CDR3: CAVRQGANYGYTF. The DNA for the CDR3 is TGTGCCGTTCGACAGGGAGCTAACTATGGCTACACCTTC.

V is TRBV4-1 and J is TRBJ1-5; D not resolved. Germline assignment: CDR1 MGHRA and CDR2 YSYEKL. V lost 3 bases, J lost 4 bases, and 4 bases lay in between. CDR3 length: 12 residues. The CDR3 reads CASSHTNQPQHF. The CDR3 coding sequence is TGCGCCAGCAGCCATACAAATCAGCCCCAGCATTTT.